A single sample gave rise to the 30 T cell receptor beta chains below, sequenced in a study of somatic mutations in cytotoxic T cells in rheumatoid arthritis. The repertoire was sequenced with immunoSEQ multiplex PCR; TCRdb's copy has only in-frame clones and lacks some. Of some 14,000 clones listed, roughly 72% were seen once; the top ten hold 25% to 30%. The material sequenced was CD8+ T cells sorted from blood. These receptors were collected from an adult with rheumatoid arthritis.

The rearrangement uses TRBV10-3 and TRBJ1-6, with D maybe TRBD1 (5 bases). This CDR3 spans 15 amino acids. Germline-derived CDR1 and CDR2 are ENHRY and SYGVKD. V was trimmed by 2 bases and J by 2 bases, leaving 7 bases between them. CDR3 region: CAISEETAYNSPLHF. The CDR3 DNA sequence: TGTGCCATCAGTGAGGAGACAGCCTATAATTCACCCCTCCACTTT.

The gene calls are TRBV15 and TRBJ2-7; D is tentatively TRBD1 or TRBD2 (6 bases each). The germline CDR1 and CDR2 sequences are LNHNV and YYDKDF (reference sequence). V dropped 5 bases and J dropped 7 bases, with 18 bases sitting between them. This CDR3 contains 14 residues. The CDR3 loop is CATSPYPGAWEQYF. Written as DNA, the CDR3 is TGTGCCACCAGCCCTTATCCGGGGGCGTGGGAGCAGTACTTC.

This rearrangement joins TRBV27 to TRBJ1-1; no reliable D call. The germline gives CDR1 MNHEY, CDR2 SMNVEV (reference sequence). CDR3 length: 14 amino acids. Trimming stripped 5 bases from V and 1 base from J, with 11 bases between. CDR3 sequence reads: CASSPRTGNTEAFF. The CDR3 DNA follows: TGTGCCAGCAGTCCGAGGACGGGGAACACTGAAGCTTTCTTT.

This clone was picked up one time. CDR3 coding DNA: TGCAGCGTTGAGACTAGCGGGGAGGGGACCCAGTACTTC. Amino acid sequence: CSVETSGEGTQYF. V usage is TRBV29-1 and J usage is TRBJ2-5; 11 bases align to TRBD2. Looked up from germline, CDR1 is SQVTM and CDR2 is ANQGSEA. This CDR3 has 13 amino acids. With 3 bases clipped from V and 7 bases from J, the junction kept 4 bases outside the gene matches. Full variable domain (remainder filled in from reference TRBV29-1 and TRBJ2-5): SAVISQKPSRDICQRGTSLTIQCQVDSQVTMMFWYRQQPGQSLTLIATANQGSEATYESGFVIDKFPISRPNLTFSTLTVSNMSPEDSSIYLCSVETSGEGTQYFGPGTRLLVL.

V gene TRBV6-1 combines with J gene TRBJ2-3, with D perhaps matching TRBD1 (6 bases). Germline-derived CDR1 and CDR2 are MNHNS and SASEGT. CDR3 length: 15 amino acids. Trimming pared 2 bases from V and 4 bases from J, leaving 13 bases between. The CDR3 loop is CASSETTGYSDTQYF. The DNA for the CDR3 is TGTGCCAGCAGTGAAACAACAGGGTATTCAGATACGCAGTATTTT.

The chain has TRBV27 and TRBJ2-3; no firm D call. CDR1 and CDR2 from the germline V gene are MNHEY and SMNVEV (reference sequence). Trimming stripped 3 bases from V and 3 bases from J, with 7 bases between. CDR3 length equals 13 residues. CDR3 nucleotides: TGTGCCAGCAGTTTTAAGAGGACAGATACGCAGTATTTT. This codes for CASSFKRTDTQYF.

CDR3 sequence (DNA): TGTGCCAGCAGCTTATCGGGGGGATACAATGAGCAGTTCTTC. Its protein is CASSLSGGYNEQFF. V gene TRBV7-6 combines with J gene TRBJ2-1; 7 positions match TRBD2. The germline V gene encodes CDR1 SGHVS and CDR2 FNYEAQ. CDR3 size: 14 residues. V was clipped by 2 bases and J by 4 bases; unmatched bases: 2.

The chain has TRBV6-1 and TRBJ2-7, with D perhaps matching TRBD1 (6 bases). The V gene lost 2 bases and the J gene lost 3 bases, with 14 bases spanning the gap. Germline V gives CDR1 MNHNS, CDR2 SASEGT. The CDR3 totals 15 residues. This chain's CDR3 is CASSESGAIFYEQYF. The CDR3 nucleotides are TGTGCCAGCAGTGAATCAGGGGCGATTTTCTACGAGCAGTACTTC.

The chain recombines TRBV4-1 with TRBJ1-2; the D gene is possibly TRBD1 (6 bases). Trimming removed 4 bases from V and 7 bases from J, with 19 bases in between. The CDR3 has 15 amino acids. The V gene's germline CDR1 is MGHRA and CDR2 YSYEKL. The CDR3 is CASSPGTSGARGYTF. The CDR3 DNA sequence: TGCGCCAGCAGCCCAGGGACCTCGGGGGCTCGTGGCTACACCTTC.

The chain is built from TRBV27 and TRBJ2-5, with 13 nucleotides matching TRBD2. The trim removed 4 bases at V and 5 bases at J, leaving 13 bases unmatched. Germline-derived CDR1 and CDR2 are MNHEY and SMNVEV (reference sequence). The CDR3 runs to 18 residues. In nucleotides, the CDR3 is TGTGCCAGCAGTTCCCTGGGACTAGCGGGGTTAGATGGGGAGACCCAGTACTTC. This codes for CASSSLGLAGLDGETQYF.

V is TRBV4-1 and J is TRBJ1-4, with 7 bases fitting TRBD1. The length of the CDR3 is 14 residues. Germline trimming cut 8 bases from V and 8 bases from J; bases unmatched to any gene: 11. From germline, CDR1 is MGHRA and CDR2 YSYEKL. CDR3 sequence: CASATGEDGEKLFF. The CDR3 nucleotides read TGCGCCAGCGCTACAGGGGAGGACGGGGAAAAACTGTTTTTT.

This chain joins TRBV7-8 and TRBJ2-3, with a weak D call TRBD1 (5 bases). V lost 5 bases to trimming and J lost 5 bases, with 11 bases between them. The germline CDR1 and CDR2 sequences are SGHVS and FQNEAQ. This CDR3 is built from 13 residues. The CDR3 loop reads CASSDQGRDTQYF. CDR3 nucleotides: TGTGCCAGCAGCGACCAGGGTCGAGATACGCAGTATTTT. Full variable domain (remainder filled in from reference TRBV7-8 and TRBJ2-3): GAGVSQSPRYKVAKRGQDVALRCDPISGHVSLFWYQQALGQGPEFLTYFQNEAQLDKSGLPSDRFFAERPEGSVSTLKIQRTQQEDSAVYLCASSDQGRDTQYFGPGTRLTVL.

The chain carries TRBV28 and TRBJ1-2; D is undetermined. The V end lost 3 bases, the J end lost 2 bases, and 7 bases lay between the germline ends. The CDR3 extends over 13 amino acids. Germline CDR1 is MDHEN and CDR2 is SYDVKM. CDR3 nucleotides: TGTGCCAGCAGTTTGCCAGAGAACTATGGCTACACCTTC. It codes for CASSLPENYGYTF.

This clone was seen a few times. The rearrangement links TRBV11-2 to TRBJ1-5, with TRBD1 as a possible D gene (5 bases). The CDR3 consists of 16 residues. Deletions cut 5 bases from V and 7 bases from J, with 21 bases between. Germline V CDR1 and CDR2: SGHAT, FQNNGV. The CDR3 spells CASSHSGGRNRQPQHF. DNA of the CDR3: TGTGCCAGCAGCCATTCCGGGGGAAGGAACCGACAGCCCCAGCATTTT.

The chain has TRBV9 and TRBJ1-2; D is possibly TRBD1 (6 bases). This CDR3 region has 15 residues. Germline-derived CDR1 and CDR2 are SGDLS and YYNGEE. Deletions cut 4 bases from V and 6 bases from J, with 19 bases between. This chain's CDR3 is CASSSGALPEDGYTF. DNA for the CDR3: TGTGCCAGCAGCTCAGGGGCCTTGCCAGAGGATGGCTACACCTTC.

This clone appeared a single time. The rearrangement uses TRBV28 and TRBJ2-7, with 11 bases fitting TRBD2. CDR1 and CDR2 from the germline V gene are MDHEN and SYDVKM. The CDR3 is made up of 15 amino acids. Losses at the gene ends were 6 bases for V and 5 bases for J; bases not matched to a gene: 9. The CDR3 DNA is TGTGCCAGCAGGGAGGGCCTAGCGGGGGGAAACGAGCAGTACTTC. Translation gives CASREGLAGGNEQYF.

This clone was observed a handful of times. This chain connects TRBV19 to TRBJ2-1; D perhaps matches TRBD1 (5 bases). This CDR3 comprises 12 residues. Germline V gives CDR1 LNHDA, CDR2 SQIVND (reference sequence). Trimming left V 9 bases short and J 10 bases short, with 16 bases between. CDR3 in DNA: TGTGCCAGCCTGCAGGGAAACGGAGAGCAGTTCTTC. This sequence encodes CASLQGNGEQFF.

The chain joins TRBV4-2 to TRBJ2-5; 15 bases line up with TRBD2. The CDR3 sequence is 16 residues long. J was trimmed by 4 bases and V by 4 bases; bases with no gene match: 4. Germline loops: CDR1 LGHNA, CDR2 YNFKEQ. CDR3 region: CASSPGLAGGGETQYF. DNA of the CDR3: TGTGCCAGCAGCCCGGGACTAGCGGGGGGAGGAGAGACCCAGTACTTC.

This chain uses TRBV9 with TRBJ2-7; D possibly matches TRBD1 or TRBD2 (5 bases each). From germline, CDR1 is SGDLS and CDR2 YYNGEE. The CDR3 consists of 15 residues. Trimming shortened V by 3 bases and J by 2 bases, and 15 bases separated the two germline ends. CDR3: CASSASGTSTYEQYF. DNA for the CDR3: TGTGCCAGCAGCGCTTCCGGGACCTCCACCTACGAGCAGTACTTC.

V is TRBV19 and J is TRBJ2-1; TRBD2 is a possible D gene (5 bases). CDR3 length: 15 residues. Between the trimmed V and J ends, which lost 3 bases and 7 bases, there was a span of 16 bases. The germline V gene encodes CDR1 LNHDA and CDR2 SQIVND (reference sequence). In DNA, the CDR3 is TGTGCCAGTAGTATGGACCCGTCATCGGGGAATGAGCAGTTCTTC. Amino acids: CASSMDPSSGNEQFF.

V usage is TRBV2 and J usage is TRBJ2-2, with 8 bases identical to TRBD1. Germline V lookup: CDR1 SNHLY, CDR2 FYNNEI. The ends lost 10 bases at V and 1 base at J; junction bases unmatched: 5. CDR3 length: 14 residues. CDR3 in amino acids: CATLDRGNTGELFF. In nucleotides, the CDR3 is TGTGCCACCCTAGACAGGGGGAACACCGGGGAGCTGTTTTTT.

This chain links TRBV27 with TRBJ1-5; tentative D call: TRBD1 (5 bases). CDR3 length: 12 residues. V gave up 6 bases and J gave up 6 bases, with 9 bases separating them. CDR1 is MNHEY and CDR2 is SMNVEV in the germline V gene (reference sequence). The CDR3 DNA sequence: TGTGCCAGCAGAACAGGAGCTCAGCCCCAGCATTTT. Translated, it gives CASRTGAQPQHF.

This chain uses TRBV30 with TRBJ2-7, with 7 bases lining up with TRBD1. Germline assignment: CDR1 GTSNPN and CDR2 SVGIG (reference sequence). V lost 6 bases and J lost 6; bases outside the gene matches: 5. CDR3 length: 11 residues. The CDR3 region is CACKGGFEQYF. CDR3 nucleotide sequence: TGTGCCTGTAAAGGGGGCTTCGAGCAGTACTTC.

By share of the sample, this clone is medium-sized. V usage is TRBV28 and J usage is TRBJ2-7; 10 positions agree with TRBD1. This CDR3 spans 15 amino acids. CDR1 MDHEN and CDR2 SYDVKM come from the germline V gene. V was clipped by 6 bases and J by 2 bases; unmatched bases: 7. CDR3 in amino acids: CASRTGQGEAYEQYF. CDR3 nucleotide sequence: TGTGCCAGCAGGACCGGACAGGGGGAGGCCTACGAGCAGTACTTC.

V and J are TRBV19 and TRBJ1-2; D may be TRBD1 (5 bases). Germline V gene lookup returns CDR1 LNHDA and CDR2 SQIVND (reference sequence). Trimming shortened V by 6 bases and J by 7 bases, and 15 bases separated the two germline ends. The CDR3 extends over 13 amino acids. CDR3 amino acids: CASSNLGGSGYTF. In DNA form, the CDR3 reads TGTGCCAGTAGCAACCTTGGGGGAAGTGGCTACACCTTC.

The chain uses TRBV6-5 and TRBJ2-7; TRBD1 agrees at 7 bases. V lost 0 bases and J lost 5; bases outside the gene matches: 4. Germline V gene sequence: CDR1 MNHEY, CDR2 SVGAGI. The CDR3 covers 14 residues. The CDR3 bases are TGTGCCAGCAGTTACTCGACAGGGACCCACGAGCAGTACTTC. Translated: CASSYSTGTHEQYF.

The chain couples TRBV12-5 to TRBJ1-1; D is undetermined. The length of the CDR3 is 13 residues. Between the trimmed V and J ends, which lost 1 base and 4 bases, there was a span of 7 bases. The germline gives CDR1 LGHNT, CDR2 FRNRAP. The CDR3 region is CASGLELGTEAFF. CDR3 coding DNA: TGTGCTAGTGGTTTGGAACTCGGCACTGAAGCTTTCTTT.

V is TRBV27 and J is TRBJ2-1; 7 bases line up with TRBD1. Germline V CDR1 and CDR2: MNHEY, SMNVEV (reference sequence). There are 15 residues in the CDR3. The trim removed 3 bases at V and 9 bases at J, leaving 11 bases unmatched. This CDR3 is CASSFWRQGRTEQFF. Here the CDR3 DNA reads TGTGCCAGCAGTTTTTGGAGACAGGGTCGTACTGAGCAGTTCTTC.

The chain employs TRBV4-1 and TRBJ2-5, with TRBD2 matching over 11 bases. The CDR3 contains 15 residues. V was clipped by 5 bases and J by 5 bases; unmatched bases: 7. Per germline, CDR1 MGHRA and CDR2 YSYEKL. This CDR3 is CASSLAGGLGETQYF. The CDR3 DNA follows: TGCGCCAGCAGCTTAGCGGGGGGGCTTGGTGAGACCCAGTACTTC.

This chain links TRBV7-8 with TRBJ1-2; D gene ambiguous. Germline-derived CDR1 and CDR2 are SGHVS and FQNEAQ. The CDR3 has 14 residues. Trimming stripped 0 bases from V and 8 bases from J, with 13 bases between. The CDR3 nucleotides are TGTGCCAGCAGCTTAGCGAGCGGGTCGCGGGGCTACACCTTC. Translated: CASSLASGSRGYTF.